These 29 T cell receptor beta chains originate from one sample sequenced in a study of blood T cell repertoires in COVID-19 (dated by TCRdb to the early 2020s). Libraries were prepared through the immunoSEQ multiplex PCR assay. The source is immuneACCESS, and TCRdb retained only in-frame sequences with V and J called. Part of the clones is not carried over; for the studies checked, unresolved V genes explain less than half of this, and the remainder is unexplained. This sample is represented by approximately 52,000 clones; 86% of them were singletons. Clones ranked in the top ten supply over 1% of the sample. Sequences were obtained from peripheral blood. The receptors originated from a man in his 60s with acute or convalescent COVID-19.

The genes are TRBV2 and TRBJ2-1; D is uncertain. Germline CDR1 reads SNHLY; CDR2 reads FYNNEI. Between the trimmed V and J ends, which lost 3 bases and 5 bases, there was a span of 5 bases. The CDR3 length is 12 residues. The CDR3 reads CASSERHNEQFF. In nucleotides, the CDR3 is TGTGCCAGCAGTGAGAGGCACAATGAGCAGTTCTTC.

This clone has only a few counts. V is TRBV5-1 and J is TRBJ1-1; 8 bases match TRBD1. Germline V CDR1 and CDR2: SGHRS, YFSETQ. This CDR3 is 14 amino acids long. Trimming cost V 3 bases and J 5 bases; bases outside gene matches: 6. For the CDR3, the DNA is TGCGCCAGCAGCTGGACGACAGGGGCGACTGAAGCTTTCTTT. This translates into CASSWTTGATEAFF.

V gene TRBV6-6 combines with J gene TRBJ2-2; D is unclear. V gave up 0 bases and J gave up 6 bases, with 8 bases separating them. This CDR3 spans 14 amino acids. CDR1 and CDR2 from the germline V gene are MNHNY and SVGAGI (reference sequence). The CDR3 sequence is CASSYSESAGELFF. DNA for the CDR3: TGTGCCAGCAGTTACTCCGAGAGCGCCGGGGAGCTGTTTTTT.

The rearrangement uses TRBV5-1 and TRBJ2-1; TRBD2 aligns across 13 bases. CDR3 length: 15 amino acids. Trimming removed 4 bases from V and 5 bases from J; junction bases left unmatched: 3. Germline V lookup: CDR1 SGHRS, CDR2 YFSETQ. In DNA, the CDR3 is TGCGCCAGCAGCCCCGGACTAGCGGGAGACAATGAGCAGTTCTTC. Translated: CASSPGLAGDNEQFF.

The chain joins TRBV23-1 to TRBJ2-3; TRBD1 might be the D (6 bases). TRBV23-1 is filed as an ORF, its function uncertain. CDR3 size: 10 residues. The CDR3 DNA sequence: TGCGGTTCAGGGGCAGATACGCAGTATTTT. Translation gives CGSGADTQYF.

The gene calls are TRBV2 and TRBJ1-5; D perhaps matches TRBD1 (5 bases). Trimming stripped 2 bases from V and 7 bases from J, with 12 bases between. Germline V gene lookup returns CDR1 SNHLY and CDR2 FYNNEI. The CDR3 is 14 residues long. In DNA, the CDR3 is TGTGCCAGCAGTGAACGCAGGGAATGGCAGCCCCAGCATTTT. Translated: CASSERREWQPQHF.

The gene calls are TRBV19 and TRBJ2-2, with D possibly being TRBD2 (6 bases). The V gene's germline CDR1 is LNHDA and CDR2 SQIVND (reference sequence). V lost 0 bases and J lost 4, with 15 bases in between. This CDR3 is built from 17 residues. CDR3 DNA sequence: TGTGCCAGTAGTATAGATCTCAGCGGGCGATTCACCGGGGAGCTGTTTTTT. This gives the protein CASSIDLSGRFTGELFF.

The chain uses TRBV6-1 and TRBJ1-6; 8 nucleotides align to TRBD1. CDR1 and CDR2 (germline): MNHNS, SASEGT. Losses at the gene ends were 2 bases for V and 2 bases for J; bases not matched to a gene: 2. This CDR3 is built from 16 residues. The CDR3: CASSERTGTYNSPLHF. DNA for the CDR3: TGTGCCAGCAGTGAAAGGACAGGGACCTATAATTCACCCCTCCACTTT.

As DNA, the CDR3 is TGTGCCAGCAGTTACACGCCTAGAGGCGAGCAGTACTTC. This codes for CASSYTPRGEQYF. The chain employs TRBV6-2 or TRBV6-3 and TRBJ2-7, with D unclear. Trimming removed 2 bases from V and 6 bases from J, with 11 bases in between. Per the germline V gene, CDR1 is MNHEY and CDR2 is SVGEGT. The CDR3 runs to 13 residues.

The gene calls are TRBV18 and TRBJ1-2; 8 nucleotides align to TRBD1. The CDR3 runs 15 residues. CDR1 and CDR2 (germline): KGHSH, LQKENI. Trimming removed 2 bases from V and 7 bases from J; junction bases left unmatched: 9. The CDR3 nucleotides are TGTGCCAGCTCACCAACGGATGACAGGGGAGGTGGCTACACCTTC. This translates into CASSPTDDRGGGYTF.

The chain uses TRBV5-4 and TRBJ1-2; 7 bases fit TRBD1. Trimming took 5 bases from V and 4 from J; bases not matched to a gene: 14. Germline CDR1 and CDR2: SGHNT and YYREEE (reference sequence). This CDR3 contains 16 residues. The CDR3 reads CASSFRVTGFSYGYTF. The CDR3 nucleotides are TGTGCCAGCAGTTTTAGGGTGACAGGGTTCAGCTATGGCTACACCTTC.

This chain links TRBV19 with TRBJ2-5; maybe TRBD1 (7 bases). The V end was cut by 4 bases, the J end by 1 base, with 13 bases between. Germline values: CDR1 LNHDA, CDR2 SQIVND (reference sequence). The CDR3 has 15 amino acids. Here the CDR3 reads CASSRQGGFQETQYF. The DNA for the CDR3 is TGTGCCAGTAGTAGGCAGGGGGGTTTCCAAGAGACCCAGTACTTC.

V is TRBV7-6 and J is TRBJ2-1; TRBD2 might be the D (6 bases). Trimming cost V 2 bases and J 0 bases, with 8 bases left between them. Germline V gene lookup returns CDR1 SGHVS and CDR2 FNYEAQ. The CDR3 is 15 amino acids. DNA of the CDR3: TGTGCCAGCAGCTTAATCGGGGGCTCCTACAATGAGCAGTTCTTC. It yields the protein CASSLIGGSYNEQFF.

V and J are TRBV5-6 and TRBJ1-4; possible D gene TRBD1, 5 bases. V lost 4 bases, J lost 0 bases, and 19 bases lay in between. The V gene's germline CDR1 is SGHDT and CDR2 YYEEEE. This CDR3 contains 18 residues. Written as DNA, the CDR3 is TGTGCCAGCAGCCCGGCGGGGCAGAGGAGAGCAACTAATGAAAAACTGTTTTTT. Residues: CASSPAGQRRATNEKLFF.

The rearrangement links TRBV18 to TRBJ2-5, with 8 bases lining up with TRBD2. CDR1 is KGHSH, CDR2 LQKENI, per germline. The CDR3 loop spans 16 amino acids. With V trimmed by 3 bases and J by 5 bases, 11 bases remained unmatched. The CDR3 reads CASSPGTSFTRETQYF. In DNA, the CDR3 is TGTGCCAGCTCACCGGGGACTAGTTTCACTAGGGAGACCCAGTACTTC.

The J gene is TRBJ2-3, the V gene TRBV15; 8 bases align to TRBD2. Germline CDR1 LNHNV, CDR2 YYDKDF (reference sequence). V shed 5 bases and J 2 bases; nucleotides not matched to a gene: 6. The CDR3 extends over 15 amino acids. CDR3 residues: CATSARGGSTDTQYF. DNA for the CDR3: TGTGCCACCAGCGCCCGGGGGGGATCCACAGATACGCAGTATTTT.

This clone was seen only a few times. This chain links TRBV13 with TRBJ1-6; 10 bases line up with TRBD1. CDR3 length: 16 amino acids. The V and J ends lost 5 bases and 4 bases, in that order; junction bases with no gene match: 5. From germline, CDR1 is PRHDT and CDR2 FYEKMQ (reference sequence). The chain's CDR3 is CASSQTGGPYNSPLHF. The DNA of the CDR3 is TGTGCCAGCAGCCAGACAGGGGGCCCTTATAATTCACCCCTCCACTTT.

The chain joins TRBV6-5 to TRBJ1-4; unclear D gene. The germline V and J ends were trimmed by 6 bases and 4 bases, with 12 bases remaining between them. CDR1 and CDR2 (germline): MNHEY, SVGAGI. This CDR3 has 14 residues. CDR3 in DNA: TGTGCCAGCAGCTATGGCAGGCTTAATGAAAAACTGTTTTTT. Encoded protein: CASSYGRLNEKLFF.

The chain's CDR3 is CASSVIGGNYGYTF. In nucleotides, the CDR3 is TGTGCCAGCAGTGTAATAGGGGGTAACTATGGCTACACCTTC. V gene TRBV27 combines with J gene TRBJ1-2, with a tentative D call TRBD1 (6 bases). Trimming left V 5 bases short and J 1 base short, with 11 bases between. CDR1 MNHEY and CDR2 SMNVEV come from the germline V gene (reference sequence). This CDR3 is built from 14 residues.

CDR3 region: CASSQVGGSYEQYF. For the CDR3, the DNA is TGCGCCAGCAGCCAAGTTGGTGGTAGCTACGAGCAGTACTTC. The chain employs TRBV4-1 and TRBJ2-7; D call uncertain. Trimming removed 1 base at V and 3 bases at J, with 10 bases between. CDR3 size: 14 residues. Germline loops: CDR1 MGHRA, CDR2 YSYEKL.

A few counts support this clone. The CDR3 bases are TGTGCCAGCAGCTTAGATAGGGGAAACACTGAAGCTTTCTTT. It translates to CASSLDRGNTEAFF. The chain has TRBV11-3 and TRBJ1-1; the D gene is possibly TRBD1 (5 bases). CDR1 is SGHNT, CDR2 YENEEA, per germline. The ends were cut back, 0 bases at V and 2 bases at J, with 7 bases in the middle. The CDR3 consists of 14 residues.

The CDR3 region is CASSPQGLGDIQYF. The CDR3 nucleotides read TGTGCCAGCAGTCCCCAGGGGCTCGGTGACATTCAGTACTTC. V gene TRBV2 combines with J gene TRBJ2-4, with a weak D call TRBD1 (6 bases). CDR1 and CDR2 (germline): SNHLY, FYNNEI. The V gene lost 5 bases and the J gene lost 8 bases, with 16 bases spanning the gap. The CDR3 has 14 amino acids.

The chain combines TRBV10-3 with TRBJ2-2; D is undetermined. Germline CDR1 ENHRY, CDR2 SYGVKD. Trimming cost V 3 bases and J 6 bases, with 11 bases left between them. The CDR3 runs 14 residues. The CDR3 sequence: CAISESLGAGELFF. DNA of the CDR3: TGTGCCATCAGTGAATCGCTCGGAGCCGGGGAGCTGTTTTTT.

A remark on this clone: A junction boundary mismatches the germline segment, possibly from a read error. V and J are TRBV15 and TRBJ2-7; maybe TRBD1 (5 bases). Germline V gene sequence: CDR1 LNHNV, CDR2 YYDKDF (reference sequence). The CDR3 loop spans 15 amino acids. Written as DNA, the CDR3 is TGTCCCACCAGTCGTTGGTACAGGCATGGTTACGAGCAGTACTTC. Translated, it gives CPTSRWYRHGYEQYF.

Here the CDR3 reads CASSGTGQGGTEAFF. CDR3 DNA: TGTGCCAGCAGCGGAACGGGACAGGGGGGAACTGAAGCTTTCTTT. The V gene is TRBV5-6, the J gene TRBJ1-1; 11 bases line up with TRBD1. Unmatched junction bases numbered 7, after V lost 4 bases and J lost 5 bases. The CDR3 is 15 residues long. Germline V gives CDR1 SGHDT, CDR2 YYEEEE.

The chain combines TRBV7-8 with TRBJ1-2; D ambiguous. V was shortened by 3 bases and J by 1 base, with 12 bases between the two germline ends. The CDR3 is made up of 15 amino acids. The germline gives CDR1 SGHVS, CDR2 FQNEAQ. CDR3 in amino acids: CASSFWAGLNYGYTF. As DNA, the CDR3 is TGTGCCAGCAGCTTTTGGGCAGGACTTAACTATGGCTACACCTTC.

The chain has TRBV28 and TRBJ2-3; 7 nucleotides match TRBD2. The V gene end was trimmed by 8 bases and the J gene end by 3 bases; junction bases not matched to a gene: 5. Germline V CDR1 and CDR2: MDHEN, SYDVKM. The CDR3 extends over 13 amino acids. CDR3 in amino acids: CASRASGTDTQYF. CDR3 nucleotide sequence: TGTGCCAGCCGGGCTAGCGGAACAGATACGCAGTATTTT.

V and J are TRBV25-1 and TRBJ1-1, with D unresolved. The V and J ends lost 7 bases and 11 bases respectively, with 14 bases between them. Germline V gives CDR1 MGHDK, CDR2 SYGVNS. The CDR3 has 11 amino acids. CDR3 sequence: CASTSTRRAFF. The CDR3 coding sequence is TGTGCCAGCACTTCGACTCGGCGGGCTTTCTTT.

In this sample, this clone turned up a few times. An end of the junction does not agree with germline; a read error may underlie this. The chain couples TRBV29-1 to TRBJ1-2; TRBD1 is a possible D gene (6 bases). The CDR3 is 8 amino acids. Per germline, CDR1 SQVTM and CDR2 ANQGSEA. For the CDR3, the DNA is TGCAGCGTTGGCACAGGGCCCTTC. Encoded protein: CSVGTGPF.